This record concerns one TCR beta chain sequence. This receptor's antigen is unknown. No much larger clonotype is one base removed from it; base qualities were not supplied. This specimen belongs to a study of T cells in Graves' hyperthyroidism and ophthalmopathy (dated by TCRdb to about 2019). Background for the entire study: Peripheral blood samples were taken at the time of initial diagnosis, prior to any treatment. To identify TCR V-J signatures that set the groups apart, the researchers used a discovery cohort of 100 patients, made up of around 40 with Graves' ophthalmopathy and some 58 with stable Graves' hyperthyroidism. Prospective prediction of ophthalmopathy was tested in an independent validation cohort consisting of 18 to 20 hyperthyroidism patients and approximately 16 patients who later progressed to ophthalmopathy. The roughly 100 discovery patients were divided at random into training and test sets in a 7:3 ratio. In addition, the study compared T-cell repertoires in thyroid tissue and in blood from several Graves' hyperthyroidism patients. After sampling, hyperthyroidism patients received methimazole starting at 30 mg daily, and ophthalmopathy patients received high-dose intravenous methylprednisolone. TCR Vbeta CDR3 sequencing of 120 to 150 peripheral blood samples (over 40 ophthalmopathy, approximately 80 hyperthyroidism and about 17 progressor patients) is reported in the paper. Summary of the overall study and its limitations: Ophthalmopathy was separated from stable hyperthyroidism by a 13 V-J signature model, with just over 85% sensitivity and roughly 84% specificity obtained in cross-validation and 80%/75% obtained in testing. Sample size was not statistically predetermined, and investigators were not blinded to group allocation. In validation, progression to ophthalmopathy was predicted by the model with roughly 69% sensitivity and under 85% specificity, a median of approximately 6.5 months before onset. Most expanded thyroid clonotypes (frequency above 0.001) were also detected in blood, a finding suggesting that blood repertoires may reflect thyroid immune responses.

After removal of 3 bases from V and 10 bases from J, the junction retains 8 bases not matched to a gene. Taken from the germline V gene, the CDR1 and CDR2 loops are SGHTA and FQGNSA. Measured from the cysteine to the phenylalanine, the CDR3 is 13 residues long. CDR3 DNA is the only sequence kept; it has 39 bases, read in frame from the first base. Ophthalmopathy patients had moderately to severely active disease, Clinical Activity Score of at least 3, NOSPECS grade of at least 4, and duration under 3 months. The study excluded patients with uncontrolled infections, other autoimmune diseases, pregnancy or lactation. Diagnoses were based on clinical symptoms, serum thyroxine and TRAb, thyroid ultrasound and orbital computed tomography. Ficoll-Paque density gradient centrifugation was used to isolate PBMCs from about 10 ml of fresh peripheral blood. Trizol reagent was used to extract total RNA, and RNA quality was then checked on an Agilent 2100 Bioanalyzer.

The TCR beta CDR3 regions were amplified from RNA transcripts. For the first round of RT-PCR on the TCR CDR3, the HTBI primer set was used together with the Qiagen OneStep RT-PCR kit. A second multiplex PCR round built the libraries, followed by size selection and purification. Libraries were sequenced paired-end with 100 bp reads on an Illumina HiSeq2000. The authors' analysis ran thus. SOAPnuke was used to process the raw data, with reads discarded if the reads contained adapters or uncalled bases, had a mean Phred below 15, or lacked an exact constant-primer or identifier match. High-quality paired reads were merged with COPE v1.2.5, and unique nucleotide sequences were defined as clonotypes. Clonotypes were aligned to IMGT TRBV, TRBD and TRBJ reference segments using MiTCR v1.1. Analysis was restricted to V-J combinations with a frequency above 0.0001, which covered about 99% of repertoires. A TCS score was defined as the ratio between F50 (clonal expansion) and ExV (chaos), using BLOSUM62-based TCRdist between CDR3 peptides within each V-J. Welch's t-statistics and random forest reduced some 510 V-J features to 13, which were used in a naive Bayes classifier (R e1071). Clones were called with MiXCR by TCRdb after fastp trimmed the public reads at Q25, and only in-frame beta chains were retained. Rows are combined by CDR3 protein, so each entry shows the most common genes and DNA. The V and J calls shown here were made by TCRdb, not taken from the authors' results. In all, the sample holds about 530,000 distinct CDR3 sequences, and 15% to 20% of those were seen once. Of the sample, about 16% falls within the top ten clones.

Specimen: blood. The sequence links TRBV7-2 to TRBJ2-7, with 8 middle bases fitting TRBD2. This clonotype was obtained from a woman between 18 and 29 years old with Graves' ophthalmopathy. Read as DNA, the sequence is TGTGCCAGCAGCTTCGGGAGGGGATCCGATCAGTACTTC. Its protein product is CASSFGRGSDQYF.